This T cell receptor beta chain stems from a study of T cell responses to AZD1222 COVID-19 vaccine. This clone was counted a few times. The data were produced by immunoSEQ multiplex PCR, yet TCRdb's version contains in-frame clones alone and is incomplete. This table has tens of thousands of clones, under 95% appearing once. Germline-derived CDR1 and CDR2 are SGHTS and YDEGEE. V dropped 4 bases and J dropped 1 base, with 14 bases sitting between them. The length of the CDR3 is 16 residues. The sequence derives from an adult in good health. The chain employs TRBV5-8 and TRBJ2-2; D uncertain. This sample comprised peripheral blood, obtained on day 0 of AZD1222 vaccination. The CDR3 region is CASSARRLLNTGELFF. In nucleotides, the CDR3 is TGTGCCAGCAGCGCCCGACGACTTTTGAACACCGGGGAGCTGTTTTTT.